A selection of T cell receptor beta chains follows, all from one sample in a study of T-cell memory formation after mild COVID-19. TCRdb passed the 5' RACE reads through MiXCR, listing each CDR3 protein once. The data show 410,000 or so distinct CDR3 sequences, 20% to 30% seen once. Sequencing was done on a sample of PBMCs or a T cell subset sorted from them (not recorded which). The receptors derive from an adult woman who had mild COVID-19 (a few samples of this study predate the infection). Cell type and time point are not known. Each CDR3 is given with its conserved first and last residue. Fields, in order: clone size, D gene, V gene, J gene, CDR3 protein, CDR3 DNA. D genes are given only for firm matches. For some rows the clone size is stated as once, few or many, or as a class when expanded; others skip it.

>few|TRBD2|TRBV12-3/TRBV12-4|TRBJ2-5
CASSLWTSGRKTQYF
TGTGCCAGCAGTTTATGGACTAGCGGGAGGAAGACCCAGTACTTC
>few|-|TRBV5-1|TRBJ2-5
CASSLARDTVETQYF
TGCGCCAGCAGCTTGGCCCGGGACACCGTGGAGACCCAGTACTTC
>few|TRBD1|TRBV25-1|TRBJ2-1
CASSELFGQGVGTLQFF
TGTGCCAGCAGTGAATTATTCGGGCAGGGGGTAGGAACCCTGCAGTTCTTC
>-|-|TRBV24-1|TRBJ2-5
CATREGVGETQYF
TGTGCCACCAGAGAGGGGGTAGGAGAGACCCAGTACTTC
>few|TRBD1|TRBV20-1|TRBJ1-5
CSARDGYSGTGAPQHF
TGCAGTGCTAGAGATGGTTACTCCGGGACAGGGGCGCCCCAGCATTTT
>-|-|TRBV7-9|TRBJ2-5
CASSLYWGDAQETQYF
TGTGCCAGCAGCCTGTACTGGGGGGACGCCCAAGAGACCCAGTACTTC
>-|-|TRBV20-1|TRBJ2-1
CSASRGHEQFF
TGCAGTGCTAGTAGGGGACATGAGCAGTTCTTC
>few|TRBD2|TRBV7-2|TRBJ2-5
CASSWTRTSGETQYF
TGTGCCAGCAGCTGGACCCGGACTAGCGGAGAGACCCAGTACTTC
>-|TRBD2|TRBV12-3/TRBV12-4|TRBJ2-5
CASSFGLARETQYF
TGTGCCAGCAGTTTTGGACTAGCCAGGGAGACCCAGTACTTC
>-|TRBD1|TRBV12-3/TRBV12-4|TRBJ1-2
CASRGDRGYNGYTF
TGTGCCAGCAGGGGGGACAGGGGGTATAATGGCTACACCTTC
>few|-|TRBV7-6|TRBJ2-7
CASSFATDSYEQYF
TGTGCCAGCAGCTTCGCGACGGACTCCTACGAGCAGTACTTC
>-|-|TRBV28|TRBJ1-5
CASSVITPRSKTYQPQHF
TGTGCCAGCAGTGTCATTACCCCCCGGTCGAAGACATATCAGCCCCAGCATTTT
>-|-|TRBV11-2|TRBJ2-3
CASSLVMGFSDTQYF
TGTGCCAGCAGCTTAGTGATGGGATTCTCAGATACGCAGTATTTT
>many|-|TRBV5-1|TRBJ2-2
CASGEGRGTGELFF
TGCGCCAGCGGCGAGGGGCGCGGCACCGGGGAGCTGTTTTTT
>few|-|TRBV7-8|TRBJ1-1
CASSYQDYMNTEAFF
TGTGCCAGCAGCTACCAGGATTACATGAACACTGAAGCTTTCTTT
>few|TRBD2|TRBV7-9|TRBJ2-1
CASSFRLADEQFF
TGTGCCAGCAGCTTCAGACTAGCCGATGAGCAGTTCTTC
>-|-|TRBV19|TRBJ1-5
CASSISSAQPQHF
TGTGCCAGTAGTATATCATCAGCTCAGCCCCAGCATTTT
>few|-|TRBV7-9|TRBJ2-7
CASSLDSATDEQYF
TGTGCCAGCAGCTTAGATTCGGCGACAGACGAGCAGTACTTC
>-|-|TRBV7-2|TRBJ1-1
CASSPTREGEAFF
TGTGCCAGCAGCCCTACCAGGGAAGGGGAAGCTTTCTTT
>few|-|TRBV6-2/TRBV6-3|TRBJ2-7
CARRRGRRGEQYF
TGTGCGCGACGGAGGGGGCGACGGGGCGAGCAGTACTTC
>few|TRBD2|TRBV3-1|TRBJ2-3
CASSRAGFGTDTQYF
TGTGCCAGCAGCCGAGCGGGGTTCGGCACAGATACGCAGTATTTT
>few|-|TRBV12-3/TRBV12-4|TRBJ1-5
CASSSSRVSPQHF
TGTGCCAGCAGTTCCAGCCGGGTGTCGCCCCAGCATTTT
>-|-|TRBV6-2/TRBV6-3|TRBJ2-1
CASSNRFRDSYNEQFF
TGTGCCAGCAGCAATAGGTTCCGTGACTCCTACAATGAGCAGTTCTTC
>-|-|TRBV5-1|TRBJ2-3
CASSLAGRLVDTQYF
TGCGCCAGCAGCTTGGCGGGAAGACTCGTCGATACGCAGTATTTT
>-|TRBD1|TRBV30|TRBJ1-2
CAWMRPQGAANYGYTF
TGTGCCTGGATGCGGCCACAGGGGGCGGCTAACTATGGCTACACCTTC
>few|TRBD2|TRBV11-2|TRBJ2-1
CASSSRPRAGVSYNEQFF
TGTGCCAGCAGCTCGCGTCCGAGAGCGGGAGTCTCCTACAATGAGCAGTTCTTC
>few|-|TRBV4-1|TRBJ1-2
CASSQVSGDYGYTF
TGCGCCAGCAGCCAAGTTAGCGGGGACTATGGCTACACCTTC
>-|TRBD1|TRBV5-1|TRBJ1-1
CASSPRQGENTEAFF
TGCGCCAGCAGCCCGCGACAGGGCGAGAACACTGAAGCTTTCTTT
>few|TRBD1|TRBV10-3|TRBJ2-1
CAISESIGTGPNEQFF
TGTGCCATCAGTGAGTCGATAGGGACAGGGCCCAATGAGCAGTTCTTC
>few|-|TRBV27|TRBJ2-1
CASSLLDSDEQFF
TGTGCCAGCAGTTTGCTCGATTCGGATGAGCAGTTCTTC
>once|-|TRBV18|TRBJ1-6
CASSPAEGRPLHF
TGTGCCAGCTCACCAGCCGAGGGGAGACCACTCCACTTT
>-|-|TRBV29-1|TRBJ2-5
CSVGLGGQETQYF
TGCAGCGTTGGTCTTGGCGGACAAGAGACCCAGTACTTC
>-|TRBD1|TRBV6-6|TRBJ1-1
CASIDGQGKSTEAFF
TGTGCCAGCATCGACGGACAGGGCAAATCCACTGAAGCTTTCTTT
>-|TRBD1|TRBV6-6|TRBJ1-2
CASGDRSNYGYTF
TGTGCCAGCGGGGACAGATCTAACTATGGCTACACCTTC
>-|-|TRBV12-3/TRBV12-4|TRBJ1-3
CASRVSSSGNTIYF
TGTGCCAGCAGGGTCAGCAGCTCTGGAAACACCATATATTTT
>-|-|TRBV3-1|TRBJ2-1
CASSRGRSSYNEQFF
TGTGCCAGCAGCCGGGGCAGGAGCTCCTACAATGAGCAGTTCTTC
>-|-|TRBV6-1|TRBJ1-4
CASSRGGLNEKLFF
TGTGCCAGCAGTCGGGGGGGACTTAATGAAAAACTGTTTTTT
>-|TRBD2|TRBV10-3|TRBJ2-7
CAISVDTSGQSSYEQYF
TGTGCCATCAGCGTTGACACTAGCGGTCAGAGCTCCTACGAGCAGTACTTC
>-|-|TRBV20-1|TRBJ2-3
CSAIKRLESTDTQYF
TGCAGTGCTATTAAGCGGCTAGAAAGCACAGATACGCAGTATTTT
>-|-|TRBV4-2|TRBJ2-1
CASSQFGDSYNEQFF
TGTGCCAGCAGCCAATTTGGAGATTCCTACAATGAGCAGTTCTTC
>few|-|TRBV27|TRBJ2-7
CASSLSQGGYEQYF
TGTGCCAGCAGTTTAAGTCAGGGTGGTTACGAGCAGTACTTC
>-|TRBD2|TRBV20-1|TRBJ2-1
CSGLAGGYNEQFF
TGCAGTGGCTTAGCGGGGGGTTACAATGAGCAGTTCTTC
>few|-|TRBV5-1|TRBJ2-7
CASSGGSGSYEQYF
TGCGCCAGCAGTGGGGGCAGTGGGTCCTACGAGCAGTACTTC
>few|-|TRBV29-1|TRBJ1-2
CSVDRANGYTF
TGCAGCGTTGACAGGGCAAATGGCTACACCTTC
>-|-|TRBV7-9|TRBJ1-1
CASSWDNTEAFF
TGTGCCAGCAGCTGGGACAACACTGAAGCTTTCTTT
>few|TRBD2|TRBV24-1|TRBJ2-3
CATSTAGGRYTQYF
TGTGCCACCAGTACGGCGGGAGGCCGGTATACGCAGTATTTT
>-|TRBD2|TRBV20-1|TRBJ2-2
CSARKRGGSTGELFF
TGCAGTGCTAGGAAGCGGGGGGGCTCCACCGGGGAGCTGTTTTTT
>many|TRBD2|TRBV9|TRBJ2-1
CASSVGASGRIEQFF
TGTGCCAGCAGCGTAGGGGCTAGCGGGAGGATCGAGCAGTTCTTC
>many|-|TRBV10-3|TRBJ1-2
CAISDTNYGYTF
TGTGCCATCAGTGACACTAACTATGGCTACACCTTC
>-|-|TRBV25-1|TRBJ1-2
CASSEDRSYGYTF
TGTGCCAGCAGTGAAGACAGGAGCTATGGCTACACCTTC
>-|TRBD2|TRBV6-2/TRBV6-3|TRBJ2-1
CASSYGGLDFYNEQFF
TGTGCCAGCAGTTATGGGGGACTAGATTTCTACAATGAGCAGTTCTTC
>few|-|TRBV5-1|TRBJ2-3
CASSSSFRVDTQYF
TGCGCCAGCAGCTCTAGTTTCCGGGTAGATACGCAGTATTTT
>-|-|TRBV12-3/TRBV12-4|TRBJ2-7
CASSFRFTRVTF
TGTGCCAGCAGTTTTAGGTTCACGAGAGTGACCTTC
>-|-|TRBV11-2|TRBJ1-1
CASSYRRALNTEAFF
TGTGCCAGCAGCTACCGCAGGGCTCTGAACACTGAAGCTTTCTTT
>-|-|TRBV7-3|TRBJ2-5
CASSLFDRETQYF
TGTGCCAGCAGCTTATTTGACCGGGAGACCCAGTACTTC
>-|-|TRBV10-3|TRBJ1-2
CAISHRDLDGYTF
TGTGCCATCTCTCACAGGGACTTGGATGGCTACACCTTC